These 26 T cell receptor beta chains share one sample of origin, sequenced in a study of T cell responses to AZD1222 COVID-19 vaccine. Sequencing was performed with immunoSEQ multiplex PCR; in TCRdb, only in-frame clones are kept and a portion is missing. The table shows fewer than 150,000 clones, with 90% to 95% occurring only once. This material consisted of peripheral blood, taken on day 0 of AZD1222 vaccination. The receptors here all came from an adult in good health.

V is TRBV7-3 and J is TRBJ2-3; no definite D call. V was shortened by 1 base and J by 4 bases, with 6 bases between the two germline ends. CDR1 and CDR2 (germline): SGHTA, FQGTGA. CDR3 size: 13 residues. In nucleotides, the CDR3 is TGTGCCAGCAGCTTAATCCTTTCAGATACGCAGTATTTT. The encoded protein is CASSLILSDTQYF.

This CDR3 is CASSQDFGAYNEQFF. DNA of the CDR3: TGCGCCAGCAGCCAAGACTTCGGGGCCTACAATGAGCAGTTCTTC. The chain combines TRBV4-1 with TRBJ2-1; D is possibly TRBD2 (5 bases). The germline V gene has CDR1 MGHRA and CDR2 YSYEKL. This CDR3 spans 15 amino acids. The V gene lost 0 bases and the J gene lost 2 bases, with 8 bases spanning the gap.

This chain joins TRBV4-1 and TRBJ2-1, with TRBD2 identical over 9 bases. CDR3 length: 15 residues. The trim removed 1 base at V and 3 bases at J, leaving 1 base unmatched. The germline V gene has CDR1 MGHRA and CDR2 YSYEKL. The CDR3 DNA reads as TGCGCCAGCAGCCAAGGACTAGCGGACTACAATGAGCAGTTCTTC. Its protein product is CASSQGLADYNEQFF.

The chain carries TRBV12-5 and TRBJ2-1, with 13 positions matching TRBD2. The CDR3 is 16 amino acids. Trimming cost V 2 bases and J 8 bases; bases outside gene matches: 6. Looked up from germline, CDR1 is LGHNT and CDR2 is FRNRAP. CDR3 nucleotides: TGTGCTAGTGGTTTGACTAGCGGGAGGGCCGGGGATGAGCAGTTCTTC. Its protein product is CASGLTSGRAGDEQFF.

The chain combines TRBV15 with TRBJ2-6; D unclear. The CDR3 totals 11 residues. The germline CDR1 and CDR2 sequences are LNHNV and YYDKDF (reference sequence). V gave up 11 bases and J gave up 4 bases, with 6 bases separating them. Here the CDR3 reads CAAAGANVLTF. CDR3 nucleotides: TGTGCCGCCGCCGGGGCCAACGTCCTGACTTTC.

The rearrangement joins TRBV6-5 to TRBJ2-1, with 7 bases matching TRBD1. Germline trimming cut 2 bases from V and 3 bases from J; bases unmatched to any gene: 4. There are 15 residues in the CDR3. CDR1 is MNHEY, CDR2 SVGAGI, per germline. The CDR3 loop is CASSYEGTDYNEQFF. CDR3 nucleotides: TGTGCCAGCAGTTACGAAGGGACAGACTACAATGAGCAGTTCTTC.

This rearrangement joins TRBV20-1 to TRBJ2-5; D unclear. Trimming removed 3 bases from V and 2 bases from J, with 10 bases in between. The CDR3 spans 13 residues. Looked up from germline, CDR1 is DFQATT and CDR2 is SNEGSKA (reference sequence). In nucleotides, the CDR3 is TGCAGTGCTAGTAACAACTTACAAGAGACCCAGTACTTC. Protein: CSASNNLQETQYF.

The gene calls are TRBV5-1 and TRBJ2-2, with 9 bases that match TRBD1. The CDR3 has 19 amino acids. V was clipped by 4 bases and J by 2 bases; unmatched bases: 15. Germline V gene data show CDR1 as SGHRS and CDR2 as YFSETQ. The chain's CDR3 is CASSRASGTGKVNTGELFF. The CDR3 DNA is TGCGCCAGCAGCCGGGCGAGCGGGACAGGGAAGGTCAACACCGGGGAGCTGTTTTTT.

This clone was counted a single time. The CDR3, as DNA: TGTGCCAGCAGCGGACAGGGACGGGGCTACACCTTC. Its translation is CASSGQGRGYTF. This rearrangement joins TRBV9 to TRBJ1-2; TRBD1 aligns across 7 bases. V lost 3 bases and J lost 8; bases outside the gene matches: 4. This CDR3 is built from 12 residues. Germline V CDR1 and CDR2: SGDLS, YYNGEE.

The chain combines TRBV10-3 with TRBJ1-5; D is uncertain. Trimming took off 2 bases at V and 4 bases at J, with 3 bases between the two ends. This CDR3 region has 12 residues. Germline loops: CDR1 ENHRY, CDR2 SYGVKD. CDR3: CAISEANQPQHF. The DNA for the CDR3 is TGTGCCATCAGTGAGGCTAATCAGCCCCAGCATTTT.

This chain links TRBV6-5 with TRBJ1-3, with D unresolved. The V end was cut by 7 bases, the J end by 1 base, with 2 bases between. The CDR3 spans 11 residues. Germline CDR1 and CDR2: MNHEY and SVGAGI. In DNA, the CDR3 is TGTGCCAGCAATTCTGGAAACACCATATATTTT. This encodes CASNSGNTIYF.

CDR3: CASSLLPAKEQYF. The DNA for the CDR3 is TGTGCCAGCAGCTTACTCCCGGCAAAGGAGCAGTACTTC. The V gene is TRBV7-3, the J gene TRBJ2-7; no clear D. CDR3 length: 13 residues. V dropped 2 bases and J dropped 7 bases, with 12 bases sitting between them. Germline assignment: CDR1 SGHTA and CDR2 FQGTGA.

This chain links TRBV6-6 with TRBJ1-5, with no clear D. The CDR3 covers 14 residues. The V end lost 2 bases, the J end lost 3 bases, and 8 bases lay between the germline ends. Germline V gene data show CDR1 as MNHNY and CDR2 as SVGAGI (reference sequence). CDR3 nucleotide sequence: TGTGCCAGCAGTTACGGGCAGTTCAATCAGCCCCAGCATTTT. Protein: CASSYGQFNQPQHF.

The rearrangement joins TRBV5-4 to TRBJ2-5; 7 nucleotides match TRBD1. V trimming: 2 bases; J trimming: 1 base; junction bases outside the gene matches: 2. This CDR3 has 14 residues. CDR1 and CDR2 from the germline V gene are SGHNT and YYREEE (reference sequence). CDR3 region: CASSFGTVQETQYF. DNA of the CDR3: TGTGCCAGCAGCTTCGGGACAGTCCAAGAGACCCAGTACTTC.

This CDR3 reads CASSHLGAHEKLFF. The CDR3, as DNA: TGTGCCAGCAGCCACCTGGGGGCGCATGAAAAACTGTTTTTT. V usage is TRBV7-9 and J usage is TRBJ1-4; maybe TRBD1 (6 bases). Germline CDR1 and CDR2: SEHNR and FQNEAQ (reference sequence). The CDR3 totals 14 residues. V gave up 5 bases and J gave up 6 bases, with 13 bases separating them.

The CDR3: CASSLSGSYEQYF. CDR3 in DNA: TGTGCCAGCAGTCTCTCGGGCTCCTACGAGCAGTACTTC. This rearrangement joins TRBV7-2 to TRBJ2-7; D not certain. The V gene lost 6 bases and the J gene lost 0 bases, with 9 bases spanning the gap. CDR3 length: 13 amino acids. Germline CDR1 SGHTA, CDR2 FQGNSA.

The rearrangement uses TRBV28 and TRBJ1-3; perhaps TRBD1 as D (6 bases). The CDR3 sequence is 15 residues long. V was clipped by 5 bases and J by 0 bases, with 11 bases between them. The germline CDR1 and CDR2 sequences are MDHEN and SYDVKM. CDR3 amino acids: CASSEYRVSGNTIYF. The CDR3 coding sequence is TGTGCCAGCAGTGAGTACAGGGTCTCTGGAAACACCATATATTTT.

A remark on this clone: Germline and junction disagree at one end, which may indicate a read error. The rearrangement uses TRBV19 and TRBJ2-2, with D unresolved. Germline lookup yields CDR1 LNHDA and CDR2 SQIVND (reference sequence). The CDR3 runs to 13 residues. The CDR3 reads CASRRESTGELFF. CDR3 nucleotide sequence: TGTGCGAGTAGGAGAGAGAGCACCGGGGAGCTGTTTTTT. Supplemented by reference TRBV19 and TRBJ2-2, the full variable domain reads DGGITQSPKYLFRKEGQNVTLSCEQNLNHDAMYWYRQDPGQGLRLIYYSQIVNDFQKGDIAEGYSVSREKKESFPLTVTSAQKNPTAFYLCASRRESTGELFFGEGSRLTVL.

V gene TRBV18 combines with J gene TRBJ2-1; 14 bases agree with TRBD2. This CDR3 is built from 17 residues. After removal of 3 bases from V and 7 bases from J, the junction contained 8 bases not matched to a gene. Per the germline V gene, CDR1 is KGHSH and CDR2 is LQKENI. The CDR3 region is CASSPPGTSGSRNEQFF. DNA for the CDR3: TGTGCCAGCTCACCTCCCGGGACTAGCGGGAGTCGGAATGAGCAGTTCTTC.

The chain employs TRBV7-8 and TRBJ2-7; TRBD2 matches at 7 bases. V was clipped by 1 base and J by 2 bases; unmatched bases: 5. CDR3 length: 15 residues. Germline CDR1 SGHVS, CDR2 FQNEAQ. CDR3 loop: CASSLVVAGTYEQYF. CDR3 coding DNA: TGTGCCAGCAGCTTAGTAGTAGCGGGCACCTACGAGCAGTACTTC.

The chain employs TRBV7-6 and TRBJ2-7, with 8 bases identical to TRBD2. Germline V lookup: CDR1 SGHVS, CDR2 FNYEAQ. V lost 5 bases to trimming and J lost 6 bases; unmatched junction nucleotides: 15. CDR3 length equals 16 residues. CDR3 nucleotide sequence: TGTGCCAGCAGCCCCCTACGGGGGGGCCTCTTCGCCGAGCAGTACTTC. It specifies CASSPLRGGLFAEQYF.

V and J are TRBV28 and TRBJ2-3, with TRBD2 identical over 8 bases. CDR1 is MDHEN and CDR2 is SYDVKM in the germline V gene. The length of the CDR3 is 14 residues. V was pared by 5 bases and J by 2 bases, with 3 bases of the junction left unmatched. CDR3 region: CASSSGRPTDTQYF. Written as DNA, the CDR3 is TGTGCCAGCAGTAGCGGGAGACCCACAGATACGCAGTATTTT.

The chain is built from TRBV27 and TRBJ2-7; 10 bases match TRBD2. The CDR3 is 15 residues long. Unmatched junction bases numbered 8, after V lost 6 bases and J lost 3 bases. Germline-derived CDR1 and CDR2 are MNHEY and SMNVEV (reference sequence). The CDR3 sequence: CASRPIAGGIYEQYF. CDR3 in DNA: TGTGCCAGCAGGCCCATAGCGGGAGGAATCTACGAGCAGTACTTC.

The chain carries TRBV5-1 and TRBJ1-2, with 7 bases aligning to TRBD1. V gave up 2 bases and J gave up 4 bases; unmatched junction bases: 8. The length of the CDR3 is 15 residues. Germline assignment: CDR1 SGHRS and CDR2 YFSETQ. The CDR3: CASSLLPGQPYGYTF. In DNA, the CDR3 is TGCGCCAGCAGCTTACTGCCGGGACAGCCCTATGGCTACACCTTC.

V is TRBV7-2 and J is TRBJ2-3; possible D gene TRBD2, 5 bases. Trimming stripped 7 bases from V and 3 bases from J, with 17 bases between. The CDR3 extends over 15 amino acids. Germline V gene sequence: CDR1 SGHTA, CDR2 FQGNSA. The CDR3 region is CASTPPALGTDTQYF. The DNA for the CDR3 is TGTGCCAGCACTCCCCCGGCACTAGGTACAGATACGCAGTATTTT. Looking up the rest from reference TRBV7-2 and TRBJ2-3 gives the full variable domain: GAGVSQSPSNKVTEKGKDVELRCDPISGHTALYWYRQSLGQGLEFLIYFQGNSAPDKSGLPSDRFSAERTGGSVSTLTIQRTQQEDSAVYLCASTPPALGTDTQYFGPGTRLTVL.

As DNA, the CDR3 is TGTGCCAGCAGTTACATAGGGACCCCCACAGATACGCAGTATTTT. Its protein is CASSYIGTPTDTQYF. The chain couples TRBV6-6 to TRBJ2-3; D is possibly TRBD1 or TRBD2 (5 bases each). CDR1 is MNHNY, CDR2 SVGAGI, per germline (reference sequence). V lost 2 bases, J lost 2 bases, and 11 bases lay in between. CDR3 length: 15 residues.